This T cell receptor beta chain stems from a study of technical replicates of blood from four donors. Clones were read by immunoSEQ multiplex PCR, and TCRdb kept only the in-frame ones, dropping some. This table has tens of thousands of clones, roughly 96% appearing once. The CDR3 is 14 residues long. Germline trimming cut 7 bases from V and 6 bases from J; bases unmatched to any gene: 10. Germline V lookup: CDR1 LNHDA, CDR2 SQIVND (reference sequence). The clonotype originates from a human donor in good health. Sequenced: T cells isolated from PBMCs. The rearrangement links TRBV19 to TRBJ2-7; 9 nucleotides align to TRBD1. This chain's CDR3 is CASTAGTGIGEQYF. CDR3 sequence (DNA): TGTGCCAGTACAGCCGGGACAGGGATCGGCGAGCAGTACTTC.